This paragraph reports one TCR beta chain. Only in-frame clones appear in the TCRdb table, and some are missing; sequencing was by immunoSEQ multiplex PCR. Here the sample spans tens of thousands of clones, 65% to 90% being singletons. These data originate in a study of blood T cell repertoires in COVID-19. The V gene's germline CDR1 is LGHDT and CDR2 YNNKEL (reference sequence). With 3 bases removed from V and 7 bases from J, the gap between germline ends came to 12 bases. The CDR3 runs 13 residues. The chain recombines TRBV3-1 (or the pseudogene TRBV3-2) with TRBJ1-2; no clear D gene. Sequencing was done on a sample of peripheral blood. The clonotype was recovered from a middle-aged man with acute or convalescent COVID-19. CDR3 DNA: TGTGCCAGCAGCCAGGCAGGCCAAGTTGGCTACACCTTC. It yields the protein CASSQAGQVGYTF.